These 20 T cell receptor beta chains came from one sample sequenced in a study of blood T cell repertoires in COVID-19. The data were produced by immunoSEQ multiplex PCR, yet TCRdb's version contains in-frame clones alone and is incomplete. The data hold over 25,000 clones, with 92% observed a single time. The sequenced sample was peripheral blood. These receptors all stem from a man aged 45 to 65 with active COVID-19.

The chain combines TRBV3-1 (or the pseudogene TRBV3-2) with TRBJ1-6, with a weak D call TRBD1 (5 bases). Germline CDR1 LGHDT, CDR2 YNNKEL (reference sequence). This CDR3 has 15 residues. Deletions cut 1 base from V and 7 bases from J, with 11 bases between. The CDR3 DNA is TGTGCCAGCAGCCAAGGGGCCAGGGCCAATTCACCCCTCCACTTT. Amino acid sequence: CASSQGARANSPLHF.

A single count supports this clone. The genes are TRBV2 and TRBJ1-1; D perhaps matches TRBD1 (6 bases). There are 11 residues in the CDR3. Germline V gene lookup returns CDR1 SNHLY and CDR2 FYNNEI. Trimming pared 6 bases from V and 4 bases from J, leaving 6 bases between. The CDR3 bases are TGTGCCAGCAGGGACAGCACTGAAGCTTTCTTT. This codes for CASRDSTEAFF.

This clone was detected once. This rearrangement joins TRBV5-6 to TRBJ1-1; D might be TRBD1 (6 bases). Germline V gene data show CDR1 as SGHDT and CDR2 as YYEEEE. V lost 0 bases, J lost 2 bases, and 14 bases lay in between. CDR3 length: 16 residues. The CDR3 DNA follows: TGTGCCAGCAGCTTGGGGGGGACACAGGGTAACACTGAAGCTTTCTTT. Translation: CASSLGGTQGNTEAFF.

The rearrangement joins TRBV7-2 to TRBJ2-6; 7 bases are a match to TRBD1. Germline loops: CDR1 SGHTA, CDR2 FQGNSA. Trimming took 6 bases from V and 2 from J; bases not matched to a gene: 4. This CDR3 is 15 amino acids long. DNA for the CDR3: TGTGCCAGCAGGCGTGACAGGGCTGGGGCCAACGTCCTGACTTTC. Amino acids: CASRRDRAGANVLTF.

This clone has just one count. This chain links TRBV7-3 with TRBJ1-2; D remains unclear. The V gene lost 2 bases and the J gene lost 4 bases, with 8 bases spanning the gap. CDR3 length equals 13 residues. Looked up from germline, CDR1 is SGHTA and CDR2 is FQGTGA. The DNA of the CDR3 is TGTGCCAGCAGCTTACTGTACAGCTATGGCTACACCTTC. Its translation: CASSLLYSYGYTF. Complete variable domain (other parts from reference TRBV7-3 and TRBJ1-2): GAGVSQTPSNKVTEKGKYVELRCDPISGHTALYWYRQSLGQGPEFLIYFQGTGAADDSGLPNDRFFAVRPEGSVSTLKIQRTERGDSAVYLCASSLLYSYGYTFGSGTRLTVV.

J is TRBJ2-5 and V is TRBV7-2; 9 nucleotides match TRBD2. Looked up from germline, CDR1 is SGHTA and CDR2 is FQGNSA. The CDR3 covers 14 residues. V shed 5 bases, J shed 5 bases, and the junction held 6 bases outside the gene matches. CDR3 protein: CASSRGRARETQYF. DNA of the CDR3: TGTGCCAGCAGCCGCGGGAGGGCCAGGGAGACCCAGTACTTC.

J is TRBJ1-2 and V is TRBV6-5; D unclear. The CDR3 contains 13 residues. V was cut by 0 bases and J by 2 bases, with 4 bases left in between. Per the germline V gene, CDR1 is MNHEY and CDR2 is SVGAGI. The CDR3 DNA reads as TGTGCCAGCAGTTACTCCGGGAACTATGGCTACACCTTC. As protein: CASSYSGNYGYTF.

The chain carries TRBV28 and TRBJ2-1; 8 nucleotides line up with TRBD2. CDR1 MDHEN and CDR2 SYDVKM come from the germline V gene. This CDR3 is 16 amino acids long. V was pared by 4 bases and J by 8 bases, with 13 bases of the junction left unmatched. In DNA, the CDR3 is TGTGCCAGCAGTTCCGGGGGGGAGGGCCGAGGCGATGAGCAGTTCTTC. This sequence encodes CASSSGGEGRGDEQFF. Complete variable domain (other parts from reference TRBV28 and TRBJ2-1): DVKVTQSSRYLVKRTGEKVFLECVQDMDHENMFWYRQDPGLGLRLIYFSYDVKMKEKGDIPEGYSVSREKKERFSLILESASTNQTSMYLCASSSGGEGRGDEQFFGPGTRLTVL.

This chain connects TRBV30 to TRBJ1-4; TRBD1 might be the D (6 bases). Trimming took 1 base from V and 4 from J, leaving 22 bases between them. The CDR3 totals 18 residues. Germline V gene sequence: CDR1 GTSNPN, CDR2 SVGIG (reference sequence). The chain's CDR3 is CAWSAQPGQQINNEKLFF. The CDR3 nucleotides read TGTGCCTGGAGTGCCCAACCTGGACAGCAAATCAATAATGAAAAACTGTTTTTT.

The chain combines TRBV9 with TRBJ1-1; TRBD1 might be the D (5 bases). Germline V gives CDR1 SGDLS, CDR2 YYNGEE. CDR3 size: 14 residues. V was cut by 4 bases and J by 1 base, with 11 bases left in between. The CDR3 region is CASSSRGENTEAFF. CDR3 nucleotides: TGTGCCAGCAGCAGTCGGGGGGAGAACACTGAAGCTTTCTTT.

This chain joins TRBV5-1 and TRBJ2-3, with a possible D match to TRBD1 (5 bases). CDR1 is SGHRS, CDR2 YFSETQ, per germline. V lost 4 bases to trimming and J lost 2 bases, with 14 bases between them. The CDR3 length is 15 residues. In DNA form, the CDR3 reads TGCGCCAGCAGCCCACTGACAGCGAACACAGATACGCAGTATTTT. Protein sequence: CASSPLTANTDTQYF. The complete variable domain, with remaining parts taken from reference TRBV5-1 and TRBJ2-3, reads KAGVTQTPRYLIKTRGQQVTLSCSPISGHRSVSWYQQTPGQGLQFLFEYFSETQRNKGNFPGRFSGRQFSNSRSEMNVSTLELGDSALYLCASSPLTANTDTQYFGPGTRLTVL.

The V and J genes are TRBV5-6 and TRBJ1-2; 9 bases are a match to TRBD1. The CDR3 contains 14 residues. The germline V gene encodes CDR1 SGHDT and CDR2 YYEEEE. After removal of 7 bases from V and 2 bases from J, the junction contained 6 bases not matched to a gene. The CDR3 is CASCRDRVNYGYTF. CDR3 coding DNA: TGTGCCAGCTGCCGGGACAGGGTAAACTATGGCTACACCTTC.

This chain uses TRBV7-6 with TRBJ1-3, with D maybe TRBD1 (6 bases). CDR3 length: 16 residues. V lost 3 bases and J 5 bases, leaving 17 bases between the germline ends. Looked up from germline, CDR1 is SGHVS and CDR2 is FNYEAQ. The CDR3 loop is CASSLGEGVYRNTIYF. The DNA for the CDR3 is TGTGCCAGCAGCTTGGGGGAGGGGGTGTACCGAAACACCATATATTTT.

This clone was found a few times. V usage is TRBV6-1 and J usage is TRBJ1-6, with D possibly TRBD1 on 5 matching bases. Germline V lookup: CDR1 MNHNS, CDR2 SASEGT. The CDR3 runs 18 residues. Trimming left V 0 bases short and J 9 bases short, with 21 bases between. The CDR3 DNA sequence: TGTGCCAGCAGTGAAGCCCCCTACTTAGGCAGGGCAGGTTCACCCCTCCACTTT. Residues: CASSEAPYLGRAGSPLHF.

The chain uses TRBV11-3 and TRBJ1-3; perhaps TRBD1 as D (5 bases). Germline CDR1 SGHNT, CDR2 YENEEA. This CDR3 is 13 amino acids long. V lost 7 bases and J 0 bases, leaving 7 bases between the germline ends. CDR3 in DNA: TGTGCCAGCACGGACAACTCTGGAAACACCATATATTTT. Protein product: CASTDNSGNTIYF.

The V call is TRBV30, the J call TRBJ2-2, with a tentative D call TRBD1 (6 bases). This CDR3 spans 13 amino acids. Trimming removed 0 bases at V and 13 bases at J, with 15 bases between. Germline-derived CDR1 and CDR2 are GTSNPN and SVGIG (reference sequence). CDR3 sequence (DNA): TGTGCCTGGAGTGTACTGCAGCAGGGGACGCTGTTTTTT. This encodes CAWSVLQQGTLFF.

The chain links TRBV5-1 to TRBJ2-1; TRBD2 aligns across 14 bases. Germline V gives CDR1 SGHRS, CDR2 YFSETQ. This CDR3 region has 18 residues. The trim removed 4 bases at V and 3 bases at J, leaving 9 bases unmatched. CDR3: CASSRGLAGEGFYNEQFF. CDR3 DNA sequence: TGCGCCAGCAGCCGGGGACTAGCGGGGGAGGGATTCTACAATGAGCAGTTCTTC.

The chain uses TRBV19 and TRBJ2-2; TRBD2 aligns across 11 bases. The germline gives CDR1 LNHDA, CDR2 SQIVND (reference sequence). The J segment lost 4 bases and the V segment lost 3 bases, leaving 7 bases of the junction unmatched. The CDR3 loop spans 17 amino acids. CDR3 region: CASSMIAGGPGTGELFF. CDR3 nucleotide sequence: TGTGCCAGTAGTATGATAGCGGGAGGGCCAGGCACCGGGGAGCTGTTTTTT.

V usage is TRBV7-3 and J usage is TRBJ1-2, with 8 bases fitting TRBD1. The CDR3 spans 14 residues. J gave up 7 bases and V 5 bases, and 9 bases lay outside the gene matches. Germline V gene lookup returns CDR1 SGHTA and CDR2 FQGTGA. The CDR3 here is CASSPWTGTTGYTF. DNA for the CDR3: TGTGCCAGCAGCCCCTGGACAGGGACGACTGGCTACACCTTC.

The rearrangement joins TRBV25-1 to TRBJ1-4; D gene unclear. CDR3 length equals 15 residues. V lost 4 bases, J lost 7 bases, and 16 bases lay in between. Germline lookup yields CDR1 MGHDK and CDR2 SYGVNS. The CDR3 sequence is CASSGGGAGSEKLFF. CDR3 nucleotides: TGTGCCAGCAGTGGTGGAGGAGCGGGGAGTGAAAAACTGTTTTTT.